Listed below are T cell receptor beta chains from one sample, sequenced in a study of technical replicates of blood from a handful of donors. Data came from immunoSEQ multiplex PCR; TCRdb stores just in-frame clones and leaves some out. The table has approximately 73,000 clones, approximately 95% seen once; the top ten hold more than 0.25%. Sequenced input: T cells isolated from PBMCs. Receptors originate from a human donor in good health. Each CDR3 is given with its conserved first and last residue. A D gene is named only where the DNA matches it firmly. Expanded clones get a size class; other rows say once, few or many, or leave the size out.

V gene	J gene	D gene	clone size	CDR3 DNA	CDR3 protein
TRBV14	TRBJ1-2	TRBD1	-	TGTGCCAGCAGCCAAGTGGGGGACAGGGGCCATGGCTACACCTTC	CASSQVGDRGHGYTF
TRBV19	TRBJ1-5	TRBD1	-	TGTGCCAGTAGTATGGGGCAGGGGGCTGGCAATCAGCCCCAGCATTTT	CASSMGQGAGNQPQHF
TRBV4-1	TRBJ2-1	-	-	TGCGCCAGCAGCCAAGGGGGTAAGGGCGGGATGAGGAATGAGCAGTTCTTC	CASSQGGKGGMRNEQFF
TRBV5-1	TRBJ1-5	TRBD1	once	TGCGCCAGCAGCGCAGGGACAGGGAGCAATCAGCCCCAGCATTTT	CASSAGTGSNQPQHF
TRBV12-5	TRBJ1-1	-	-	TGTGCTAGTGGTTTGCATTTGAACACTGAAGCTTTCTTT	CASGLHLNTEAFF
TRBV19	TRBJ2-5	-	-	TGTGCCAGTAGTATAGGACTTGCCCGGGAGACCCAGTACTTC	CASSIGLARETQYF
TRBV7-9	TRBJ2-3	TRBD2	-	TGTGCCAGCAGCTTACGACTAGCGGGGAGGGATACGCAGTATTTT	CASSLRLAGRDTQYF
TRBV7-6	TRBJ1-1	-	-	TGTGCCAGCAGCCCCAGCGGGGTAAACACTGAAGCTTTCTTT	CASSPSGVNTEAFF
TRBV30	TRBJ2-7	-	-	TGTGCCTGGAGCAAACTCCACGAGCAGTACTTC	CAWSKLHEQYF
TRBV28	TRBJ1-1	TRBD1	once	TGTGCCAGCAGTCATACAGGGGAGGATTCTTTCTTT	CASSHTGEDSFF